Listed here are 5 T cell receptor beta chains from one sample, sequenced in a study. From the RT-PCR reads, TCRdb called clonotypes with MiXCR, one entry per CDR3 protein. Here the sample spans about 700,000 distinct CDR3 sequences, 14% being singletons. Sequenced sample: memory CD4+ T cells from blood. Source of these receptors: a female donor in good health, serving as a healthy control.

The rearrangement links TRBV6-2 or TRBV6-3 to TRBJ2-5, with 7 bases matching TRBD1. Germline V gene sequence: CDR1 MNHEY, CDR2 SVGEGT. The CDR3 has 11 residues. V gave up 1 base and J gave up 12 bases; unmatched junction bases: 2. CDR3 in DNA: TGTGCCAGCAGTTACTTAGGACAGGAGTACTTC. Protein product: CASSYLGQEYF.

V gene TRBV6-2 or TRBV6-3 combines with J gene TRBJ2-7, with 9 bases aligning to TRBD1. Germline assignment: CDR1 MNHEY and CDR2 SVGEGT. There are 13 residues in the CDR3. V lost 6 bases to trimming and J lost 5 bases; unmatched junction nucleotides: 5. Here the CDR3 DNA reads TGTGCCAGCAGAAAGACAGGGGGACACGAGCAGTACTTC. It codes for CASRKTGGHEQYF.

This clonotype was recorded at least ten times. The rearrangement joins TRBV7-2 to TRBJ1-1; D is unresolved. This CDR3 is built from 13 residues. Per the germline V gene, CDR1 is SGHTA and CDR2 is FQGNSA. Trimming took off 5 bases at V and 11 bases at J, with 18 bases between the two ends. This CDR3 reads CASSIGRPERAFF. The CDR3 nucleotides read TGTGCCAGCAGCATAGGACGACCTGAGCGGGCTTTCTTT. The full variable domain, rest sourced from reference TRBV7-2 and TRBJ1-1, is GAGVSQSPSNKVTEKGKDVELRCDPISGHTALYWYRQSLGQGLEFLIYFQGNSAPDKSGLPSDRFSAERTGGSVSTLTIQRTQQEDSAVYLCASSIGRPERAFFGQGTRLTVV.

The rearrangement joins TRBV7-8 to TRBJ1-6; D gene ambiguous. The CDR3 has 17 amino acids. CDR1 is SGHVS and CDR2 is FQNEAQ in the germline V gene. V was pared by 1 base and J by 9 bases, with 19 bases between. CDR3 coding DNA: TGTGCCAGCAGCTTAGTTGGCACAGCCCTGGGTGGTTCACCCCTCCACTTT. Protein product: CASSLVGTALGGSPLHF.

The chain has TRBV6-5 and TRBJ2-6; D is perhaps TRBD2 (5 bases). Between the trimmed V and J ends, which lost 7 bases and 0 bases, there was a span of 10 bases. Per the germline V gene, CDR1 is MNHEY and CDR2 is SVGAGI. This CDR3 is 15 amino acids long. This chain's CDR3 is CASTRAYSGANVLTF. The CDR3 nucleotides read TGTGCCAGCACGAGGGCCTACTCTGGGGCCAACGTCCTGACTTTC.